The 13 T cell receptor beta chains given below trace back to one sample, sequenced in a study of T-cell memory formation after mild COVID-19. One entry per CDR3 protein results from TCRdb running MiXCR on the 5' RACE reads. The top ten hold roughly an eighth of the sample, which has about half a million distinct CDR3 sequences, approximately 18% seen once. Sequencing was performed on PBMCs or a T cell subset sorted from them (not recorded which). These receptors were collected from an adult woman who had mild COVID-19 (a few samples of this study predate the infection). Cell type and time point are not known.

This clonotype came up a few times. The CDR3 reads CASSQDLAGVAQYF. The CDR3, as DNA: TGTGCCAGCAGCCAAGACCTAGCGGGAGTGGCCCAGTACTTC. The V gene is TRBV3-1, the J gene TRBJ2-5; TRBD2 agrees at 10 bases. V trimming: 0 bases; J trimming: 9 bases; junction bases outside the gene matches: 4. CDR1 is LGHDT, CDR2 YNNKEL, per germline (reference sequence). CDR3 size: 14 residues.

The J gene is TRBJ2-7, the V gene TRBV7-2; D unclear. The CDR3 runs 13 residues. Germline-derived CDR1 and CDR2 are SGHTA and FQGNSA. Trimming cost V 1 base and J 4 bases, with 8 bases left between them. The CDR3 nucleotides read TGTGCCAGCAGCTTAGTTGGGCAATACGAGCAGTACTTC. It translates to CASSLVGQYEQYF.

The chain uses TRBV2 and TRBJ1-5; D might be TRBD1 (5 bases). V lost 7 bases and J 0 bases, leaving 7 bases between the germline ends. The CDR3 has 13 residues. Per germline, CDR1 SNHLY and CDR2 FYNNEI. CDR3 sequence: CASIRDSNQPQHF. The DNA for the CDR3 is TGTGCCAGCATCAGGGATAGCAATCAGCCCCAGCATTTT.

Ten or more counts support this clonotype. The rearrangement joins TRBV6-6 to TRBJ2-5; 8 positions match TRBD2. V lost 4 bases to trimming and J lost 4 bases; unmatched junction nucleotides: 8. This CDR3 region has 15 residues. CDR1 and CDR2 from the germline V gene are MNHNY and SVGAGI (reference sequence). The CDR3 nucleotides are TGTGCCAGCAGTTCACTAGCGGCCTTGGTAGAGACCCAGTACTTC. Protein sequence: CASSSLAALVETQYF.

At least ten counts were recorded for this clonotype. This chain joins TRBV20-1 and TRBJ2-3; no reliable D call. With 2 bases removed from V and 2 bases from J, the gap between germline ends came to 11 bases. CDR1 and CDR2 (germline): DFQATT, SNEGSKA (reference sequence). The CDR3 is made up of 14 amino acids. The CDR3 sequence: CSARSQELTDTQYF. The CDR3, as DNA: TGCAGTGCTAGATCCCAAGAGCTCACAGATACGCAGTATTTT.

This clonotype came up a few times. This chain links TRBV5-1 with TRBJ2-1, with TRBD2 identical over 9 bases. V lost 0 bases to trimming and J lost 8 bases; unmatched junction nucleotides: 6. The CDR3 length is 15 residues. The V gene's germline CDR1 is SGHRS and CDR2 YFSETQ. CDR3 protein: CASSLASGVNHEQFF. The CDR3 bases are TGCGCCAGCAGCTTGGCTAGCGGGGTAAACCATGAGCAGTTCTTC.

This clonotype has a handful of counts. The CDR3 sequence is CASSLGRGSYGYTF. CDR3 DNA sequence: TGTGCCAGCAGCCTGGGACGAGGTAGCTATGGCTACACCTTC. V gene TRBV3-1 combines with J gene TRBJ1-2; D is possibly TRBD1 (5 bases). Per germline, CDR1 LGHDT and CDR2 YNNKEL (reference sequence). This CDR3 region has 14 residues. Trimming cost V 4 bases and J 4 bases, with 13 bases left between them. The full variable domain, rest sourced from reference TRBV3-1 and TRBJ1-2, is DTAVSQTPKYLVTQMGNDKSIKCEQNLGHDTMYWYKQDSKKFLKIMFSYNNKELIINETVPNRFSPKSPDKAHLNLHINSLELGDSAVYFCASSLGRGSYGYTFGSGTRLTVV.

This clonotype was seen a handful of times. The genes are TRBV6-6 and TRBJ1-1; D gene unclear. Deletions cut 5 bases from V and 0 bases from J, with 10 bases between. CDR3 length: 14 residues. Germline assignment: CDR1 MNHNY and CDR2 SVGAGI (reference sequence). CDR3 DNA: TGTGCCAGCAGTAAATACACGGTGAACACTGAAGCTTTCTTT. It translates to CASSKYTVNTEAFF.

The chain combines TRBV27 with TRBJ2-1, with D possibly TRBD2 on 6 matching bases. The CDR3 is 19 residues long. Germline V gene lookup returns CDR1 MNHEY and CDR2 SMNVEV (reference sequence). V lost 0 bases and J lost 0, with 18 bases in between. DNA of the CDR3: TGTGCCAGCAGTTTATCGGGATCACCCGGGACTCTCTCCTACAATGAGCAGTTCTTC. As protein: CASSLSGSPGTLSYNEQFF.

This clonotype was seen at least ten times. The J gene is TRBJ2-5, the V gene TRBV11-2; 9 nucleotides match TRBD1. The V and J ends lost 5 bases and 9 bases, in that order; junction bases with no gene match: 10. From germline, CDR1 is SGHAT and CDR2 FQNNGV. The CDR3 length is 14 residues. CDR3 sequence (DNA): TGTGCCAGCAGCGAGTGGCGGACAGGGGCGTCCCAGTACTTC. This codes for CASSEWRTGASQYF.

At least ten counts were recorded for this clonotype. The rearrangement links TRBV5-5 to TRBJ2-3, with no clear D. V shed 1 base and J shed 3 bases, with 6 bases lying between them. The length of the CDR3 is 13 residues. CDR1 SGHKS and CDR2 YYEKEE come from the germline V gene (reference sequence). CDR3: CASSLFDTDTQYF. Here the CDR3 DNA reads TGTGCCAGCAGCTTGTTTGATACAGATACGCAGTATTTT.

The CDR3 sequence is CASSNAGRAYEQYF. As DNA, the CDR3 is TGTGCCAGCAGTAACGCGGGACGGGCGTACGAGCAGTACTTC. V and J are TRBV9 and TRBJ2-7; TRBD2 might be the D (6 bases). Germline CDR1 SGDLS, CDR2 YYNGEE. Trimming pared 5 bases from V and 4 bases from J, leaving 16 bases between. CDR3 length: 14 amino acids.

V usage is TRBV27 and J usage is TRBJ1-4, with D hard to call. The CDR3 length is 12 residues. Between the trimmed V and J ends, which lost 6 bases and 10 bases, there was a span of 12 bases. From germline, CDR1 is MNHEY and CDR2 SMNVEV (reference sequence). Here the CDR3 reads CASSQTSGKLFF. CDR3 DNA sequence: TGTGCCAGCAGCCAAACCAGTGGAAAACTGTTTTTT.